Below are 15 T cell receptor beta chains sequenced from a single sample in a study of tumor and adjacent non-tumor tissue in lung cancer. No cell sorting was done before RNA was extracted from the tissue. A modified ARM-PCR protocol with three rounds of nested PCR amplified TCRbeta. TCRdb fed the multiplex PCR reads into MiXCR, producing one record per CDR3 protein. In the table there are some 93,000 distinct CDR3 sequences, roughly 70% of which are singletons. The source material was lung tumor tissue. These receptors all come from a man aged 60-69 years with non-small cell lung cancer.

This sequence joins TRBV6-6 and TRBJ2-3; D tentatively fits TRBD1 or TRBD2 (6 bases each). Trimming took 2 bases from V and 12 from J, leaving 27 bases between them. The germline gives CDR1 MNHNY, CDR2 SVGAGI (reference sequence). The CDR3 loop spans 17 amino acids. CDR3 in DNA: TGTGCCAGCAGTTACGGGGAGGACAGTTTCTATACAGTTACTCAGTATTTT. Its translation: CASSYGEDSFYTVTQYF.

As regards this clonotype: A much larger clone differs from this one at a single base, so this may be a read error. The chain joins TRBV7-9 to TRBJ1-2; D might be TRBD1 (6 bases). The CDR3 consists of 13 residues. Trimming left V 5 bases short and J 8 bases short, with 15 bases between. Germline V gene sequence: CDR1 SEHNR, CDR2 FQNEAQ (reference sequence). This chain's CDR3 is CASSLEQGRGYTF. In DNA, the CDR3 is TGTGCCAGCAGCCTCGAACAGGGTAGAGGCTACACCTTC.

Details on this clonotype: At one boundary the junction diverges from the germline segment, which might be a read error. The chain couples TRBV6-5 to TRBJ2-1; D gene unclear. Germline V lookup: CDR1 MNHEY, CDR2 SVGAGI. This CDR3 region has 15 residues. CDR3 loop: CASSYSGGTYNEQHF. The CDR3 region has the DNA TGTGCCAGCAGTTACTCGGGCGGCACCTACAATGAGCAGCACTTC.

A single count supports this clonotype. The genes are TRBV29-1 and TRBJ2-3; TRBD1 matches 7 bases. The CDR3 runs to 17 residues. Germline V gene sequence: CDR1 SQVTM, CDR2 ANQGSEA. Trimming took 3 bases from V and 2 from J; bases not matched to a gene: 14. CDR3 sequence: CSVDPLTGTVDTDTQYF. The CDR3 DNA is TGCAGCGTTGATCCCTTGACTGGGACAGTAGACACAGATACGCAGTATTTT.

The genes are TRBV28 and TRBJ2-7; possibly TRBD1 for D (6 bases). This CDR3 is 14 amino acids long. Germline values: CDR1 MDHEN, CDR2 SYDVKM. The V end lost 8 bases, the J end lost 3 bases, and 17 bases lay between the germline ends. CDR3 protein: CASGWYRARYEQYF. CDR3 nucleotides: TGTGCCAGCGGATGGTACAGGGCTCGCTACGAGCAGTACTTC.

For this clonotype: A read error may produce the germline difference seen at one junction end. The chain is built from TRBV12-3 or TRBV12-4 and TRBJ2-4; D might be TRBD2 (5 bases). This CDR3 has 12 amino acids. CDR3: CAGSLATCIQYF. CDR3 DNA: TGTGCCGGCAGTTTAGCGACATGCATTCAGTACTTC.

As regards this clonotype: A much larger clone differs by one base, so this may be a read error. The CDR3 spells CANKPTGGANKEQFF. DNA for the CDR3: TGTGCCAACAAACCTACCGGGGGAGCTAACAAGGAGCAGTTCTTC. The chain joins TRBV6-2 or TRBV6-3 to TRBJ2-1, with D possibly matching TRBD2 (6 bases). CDR1 MNHEY and CDR2 SVGEGT come from the germline V gene. The CDR3 totals 15 residues.

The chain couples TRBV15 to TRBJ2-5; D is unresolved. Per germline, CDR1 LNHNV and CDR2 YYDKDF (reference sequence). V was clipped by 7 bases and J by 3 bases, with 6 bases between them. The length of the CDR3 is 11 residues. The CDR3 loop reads CATIWEETQYF. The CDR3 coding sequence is TGTGCCACCATCTGGGAAGAGACCCAGTACTTC.

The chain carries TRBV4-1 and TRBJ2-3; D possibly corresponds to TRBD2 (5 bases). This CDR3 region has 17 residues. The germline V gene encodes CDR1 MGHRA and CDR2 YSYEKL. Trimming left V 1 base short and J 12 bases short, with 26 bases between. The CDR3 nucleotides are TGCGCCAGCAGCCAAGGGAGGCGAGTAGCGAGTGTCGGTACACAGTATTTT. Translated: CASSQGRRVASVGTQYF.

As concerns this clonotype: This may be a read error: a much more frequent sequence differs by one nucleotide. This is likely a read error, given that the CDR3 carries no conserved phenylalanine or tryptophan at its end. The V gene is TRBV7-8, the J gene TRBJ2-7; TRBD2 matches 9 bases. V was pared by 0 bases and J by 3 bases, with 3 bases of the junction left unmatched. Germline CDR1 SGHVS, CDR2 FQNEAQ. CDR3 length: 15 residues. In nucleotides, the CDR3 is TGTGCCAGCAGCTTAGCGACTAGCGGTCTCTACGAGCAGTACTTA. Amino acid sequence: CASSLATSGLYEQYL.

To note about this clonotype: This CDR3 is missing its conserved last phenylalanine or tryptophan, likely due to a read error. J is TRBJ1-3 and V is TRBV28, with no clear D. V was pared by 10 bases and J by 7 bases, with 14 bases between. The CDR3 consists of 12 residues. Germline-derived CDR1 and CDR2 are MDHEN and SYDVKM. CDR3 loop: CATSVLRNTIYL. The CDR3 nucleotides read TGTGCCACCTCCGTATTGAGGAACACCATATATTTG.

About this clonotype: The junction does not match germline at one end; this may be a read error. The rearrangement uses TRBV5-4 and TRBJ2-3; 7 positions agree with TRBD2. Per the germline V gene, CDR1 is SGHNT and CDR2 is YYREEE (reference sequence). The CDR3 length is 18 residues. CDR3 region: CACSLRGGSGGSTDTQYF. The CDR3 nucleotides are TGTGCCTGCAGCTTGCGTGGGGGATCGGGAGGATCCACAGATACGCAGTATTTT.

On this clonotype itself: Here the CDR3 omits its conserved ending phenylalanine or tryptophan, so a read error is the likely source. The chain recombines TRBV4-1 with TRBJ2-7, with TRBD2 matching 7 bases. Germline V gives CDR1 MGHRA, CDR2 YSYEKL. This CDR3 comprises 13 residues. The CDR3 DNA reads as TGCACCAGCAGCTCAGAGTGGGGGGGTGAGCAGTACTCC. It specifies CTSSSEWGGEQYS.

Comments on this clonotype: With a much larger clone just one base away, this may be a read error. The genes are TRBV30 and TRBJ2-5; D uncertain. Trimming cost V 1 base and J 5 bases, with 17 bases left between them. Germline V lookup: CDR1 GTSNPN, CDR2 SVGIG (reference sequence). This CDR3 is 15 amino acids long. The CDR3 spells CAWSGKVSRWETQYF. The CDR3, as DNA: TGTGCCTGGAGTGGGAAGGTCTCCAGGTGGGAGACCCAGTACTTC.

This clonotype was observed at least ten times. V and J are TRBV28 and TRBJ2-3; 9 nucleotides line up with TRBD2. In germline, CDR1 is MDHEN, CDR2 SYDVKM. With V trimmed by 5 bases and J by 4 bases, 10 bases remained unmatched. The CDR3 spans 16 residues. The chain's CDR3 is CASSRLAEGGADTQYF. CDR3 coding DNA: TGTGCCAGCAGTCGACTAGCGGAGGGCGGAGCAGATACGCAGTATTTT.